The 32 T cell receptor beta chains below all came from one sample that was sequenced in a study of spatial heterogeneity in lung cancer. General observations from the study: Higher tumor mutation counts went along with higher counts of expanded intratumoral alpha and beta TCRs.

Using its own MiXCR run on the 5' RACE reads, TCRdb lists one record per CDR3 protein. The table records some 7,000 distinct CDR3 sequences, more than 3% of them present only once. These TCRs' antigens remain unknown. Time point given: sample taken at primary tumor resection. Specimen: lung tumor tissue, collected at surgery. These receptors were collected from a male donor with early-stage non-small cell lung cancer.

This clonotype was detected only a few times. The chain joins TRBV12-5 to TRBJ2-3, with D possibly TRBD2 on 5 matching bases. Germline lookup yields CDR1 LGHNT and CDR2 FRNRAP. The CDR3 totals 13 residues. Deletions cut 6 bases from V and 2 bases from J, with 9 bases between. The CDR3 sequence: CASGSDYTDTQYF. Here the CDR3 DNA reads TGTGCTAGTGGATCCGACTACACAGATACGCAGTATTTT.

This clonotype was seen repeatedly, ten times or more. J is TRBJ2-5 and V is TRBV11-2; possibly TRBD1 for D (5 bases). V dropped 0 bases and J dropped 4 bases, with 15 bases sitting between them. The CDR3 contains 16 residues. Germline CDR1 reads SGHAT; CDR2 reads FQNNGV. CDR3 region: CASSLEGLGYPETQYF. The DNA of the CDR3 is TGTGCCAGCAGCTTAGAGGGGCTGGGTTATCCAGAGACCCAGTACTTC. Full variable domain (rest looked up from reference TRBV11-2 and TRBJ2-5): EAGVAQSPRYKIIEKRQSVAFWCNPISGHATLYWYQQILGQGPKLLIQFQNNGVVDDSQLPKDRFSAERLKGVDSTLKIQPAKLEDSAVYLCASSLEGLGYPETQYFGPGTRLLVL.

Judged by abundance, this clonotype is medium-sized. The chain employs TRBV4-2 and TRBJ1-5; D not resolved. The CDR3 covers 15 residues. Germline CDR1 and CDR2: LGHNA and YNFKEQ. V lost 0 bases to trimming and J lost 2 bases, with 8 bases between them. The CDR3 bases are TGTGCCAGCAGCCAAGACGGAGGAGGCAATCAGCCCCAGCATTTT. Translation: CASSQDGGGNQPQHF.

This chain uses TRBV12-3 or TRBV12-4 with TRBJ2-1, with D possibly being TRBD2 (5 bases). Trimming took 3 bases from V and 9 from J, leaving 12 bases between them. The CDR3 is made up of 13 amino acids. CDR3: CASSLRLRTEQFF. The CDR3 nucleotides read TGTGCCAGCAGTTTGAGACTACGTACTGAGCAGTTCTTC.

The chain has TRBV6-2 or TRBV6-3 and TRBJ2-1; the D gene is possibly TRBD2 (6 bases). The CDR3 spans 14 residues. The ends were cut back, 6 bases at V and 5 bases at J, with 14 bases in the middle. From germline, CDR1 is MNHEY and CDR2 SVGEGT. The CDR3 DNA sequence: TGTGCCAGCAGGGGCGGCGGGGTTCACAATGAGCAGTTCTTC. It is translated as CASRGGGVHNEQFF.

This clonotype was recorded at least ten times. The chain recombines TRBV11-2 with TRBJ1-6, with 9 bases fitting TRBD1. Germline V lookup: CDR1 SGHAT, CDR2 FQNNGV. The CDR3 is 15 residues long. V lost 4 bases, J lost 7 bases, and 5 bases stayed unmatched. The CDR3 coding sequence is TGTGCCAGCAGCTCCAATGACAGGGGGAATTCACCCCTCCACTTT. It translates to CASSSNDRGNSPLHF. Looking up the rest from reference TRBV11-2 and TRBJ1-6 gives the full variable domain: EAGVAQSPRYKIIEKRQSVAFWCNPISGHATLYWYQQILGQGPKLLIQFQNNGVVDDSQLPKDRFSAERLKGVDSTLKIQPAKLEDSAVYLCASSSNDRGNSPLHFGNGTRLTVT.

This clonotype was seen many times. The CDR3 DNA is TGTGCCAGCTCACCCTCGGACACCAGAGGTGGCTACACCTTC. This gives the protein CASSPSDTRGGYTF. The chain combines TRBV18 with TRBJ1-2; tentative D call: TRBD1 (5 bases). The germline CDR1 and CDR2 sequences are KGHSH and LQKENI. The CDR3 runs to 14 residues. Deletions cut 3 bases from V and 7 bases from J, with 15 bases between. Full variable domain (missing parts from reference TRBV18 and TRBJ1-2): NAGVMQNPRHLVRRRGQEARLRCSPMKGHSHVYWYRQLPEEGLKFMVYLQKENIIDESGMPKERFSAEFPKEGPSILRIQQVVRGDSAAYFCASSPSDTRGGYTFGSGTRLTVV.

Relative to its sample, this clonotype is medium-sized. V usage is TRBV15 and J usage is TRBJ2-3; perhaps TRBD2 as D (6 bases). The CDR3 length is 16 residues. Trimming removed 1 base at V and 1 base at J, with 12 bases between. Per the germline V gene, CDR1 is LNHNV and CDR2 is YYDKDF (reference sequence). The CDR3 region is CATSRGASDRTDTQYF. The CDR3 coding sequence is TGTGCCACCAGCAGAGGGGCTAGCGACCGCACAGATACGCAGTATTTT.

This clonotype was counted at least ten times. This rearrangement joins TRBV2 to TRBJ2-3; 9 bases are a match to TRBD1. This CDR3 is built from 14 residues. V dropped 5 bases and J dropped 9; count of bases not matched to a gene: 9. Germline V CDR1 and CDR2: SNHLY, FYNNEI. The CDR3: CASSPGTGTETQYF. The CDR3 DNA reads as TGTGCCAGCAGTCCCGGGACAGGGACGGAAACGCAGTATTTT.

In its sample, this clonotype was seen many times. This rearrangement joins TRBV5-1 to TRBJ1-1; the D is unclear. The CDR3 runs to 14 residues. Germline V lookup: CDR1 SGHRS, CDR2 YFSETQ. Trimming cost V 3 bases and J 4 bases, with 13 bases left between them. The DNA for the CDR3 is TGCGCCAGCAGCTCCTACCCGGGGAGCACTGAAGCTTTCTTT. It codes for CASSSYPGSTEAFF.

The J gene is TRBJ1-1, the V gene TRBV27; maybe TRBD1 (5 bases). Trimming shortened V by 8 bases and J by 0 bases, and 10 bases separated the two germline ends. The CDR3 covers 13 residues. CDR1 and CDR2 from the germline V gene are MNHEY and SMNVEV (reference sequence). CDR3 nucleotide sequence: TGTGCCAGCGGTCCGGACATGAACACTGAAGCTTTCTTT. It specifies CASGPDMNTEAFF.

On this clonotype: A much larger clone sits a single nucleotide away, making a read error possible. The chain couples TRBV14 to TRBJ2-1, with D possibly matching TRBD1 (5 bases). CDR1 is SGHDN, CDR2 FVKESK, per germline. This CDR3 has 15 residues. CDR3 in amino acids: CASSQYQGADNEEFF. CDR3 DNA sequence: TGTGCCAGCAGCCAATATCAGGGCGCGGACAATGAGGAGTTCTTC.

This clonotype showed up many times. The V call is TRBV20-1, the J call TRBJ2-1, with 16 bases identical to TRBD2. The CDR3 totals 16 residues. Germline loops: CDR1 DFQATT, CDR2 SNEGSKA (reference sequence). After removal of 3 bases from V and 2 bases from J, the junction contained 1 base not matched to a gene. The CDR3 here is CSARGTSGGAYNEQFF. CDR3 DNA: TGCAGTGCTAGGGGGACTAGCGGGGGGGCCTACAATGAGCAGTTCTTC.

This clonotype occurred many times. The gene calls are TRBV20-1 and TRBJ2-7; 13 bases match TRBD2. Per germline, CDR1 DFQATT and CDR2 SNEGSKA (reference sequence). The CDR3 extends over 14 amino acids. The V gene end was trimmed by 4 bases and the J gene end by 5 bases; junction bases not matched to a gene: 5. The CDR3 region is CSAKGLAGVNEQYF. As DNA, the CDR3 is TGCAGTGCTAAAGGACTAGCGGGAGTCAACGAGCAGTACTTC.

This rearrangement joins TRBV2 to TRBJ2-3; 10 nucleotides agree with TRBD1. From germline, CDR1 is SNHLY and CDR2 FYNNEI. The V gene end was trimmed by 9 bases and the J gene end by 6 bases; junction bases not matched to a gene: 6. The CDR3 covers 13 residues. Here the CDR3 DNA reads TGTGCCAGTCGGGACAGGGGTGGGGATACGCAGTATTTT. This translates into CASRDRGGDTQYF.

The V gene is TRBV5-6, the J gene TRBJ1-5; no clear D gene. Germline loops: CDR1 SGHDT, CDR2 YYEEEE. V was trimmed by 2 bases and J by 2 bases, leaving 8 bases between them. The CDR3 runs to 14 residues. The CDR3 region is CASSFQSGNQPQHF. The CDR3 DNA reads TGTGCCAGCAGCTTCCAATCGGGCAATCAGCCCCAGCATTTT.

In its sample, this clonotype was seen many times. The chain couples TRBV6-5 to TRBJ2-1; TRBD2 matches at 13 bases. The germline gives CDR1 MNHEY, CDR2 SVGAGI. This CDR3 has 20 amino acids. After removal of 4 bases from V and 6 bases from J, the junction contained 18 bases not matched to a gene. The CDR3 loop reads CASSFNPRTSGRERRNEQFF. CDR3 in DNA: TGTGCCAGCAGTTTCAACCCCCGGACTAGCGGGAGAGAACGGCGCAATGAGCAGTTCTTC.

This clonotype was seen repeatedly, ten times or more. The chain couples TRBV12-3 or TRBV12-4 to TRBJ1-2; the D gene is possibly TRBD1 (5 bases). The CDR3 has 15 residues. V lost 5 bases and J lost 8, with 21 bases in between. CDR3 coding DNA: TGTGCCAGCAGTCCCACCCGTGGGACCTTAGGGGGCTACACCTTC. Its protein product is CASSPTRGTLGGYTF.

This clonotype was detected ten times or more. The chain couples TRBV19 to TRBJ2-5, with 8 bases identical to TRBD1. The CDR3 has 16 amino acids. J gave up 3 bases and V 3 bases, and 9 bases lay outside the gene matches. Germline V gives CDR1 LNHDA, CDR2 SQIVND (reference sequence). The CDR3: CASSINRGEEEETQYF. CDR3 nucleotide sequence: TGTGCCAGTAGTATCAACAGGGGGGAGGAGGAAGAGACCCAGTACTTC.

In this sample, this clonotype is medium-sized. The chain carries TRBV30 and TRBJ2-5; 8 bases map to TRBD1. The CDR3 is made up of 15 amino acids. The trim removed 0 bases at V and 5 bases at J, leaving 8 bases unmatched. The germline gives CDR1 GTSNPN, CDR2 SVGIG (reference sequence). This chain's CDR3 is CAWSVHPGGLETQYF. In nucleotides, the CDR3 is TGTGCCTGGAGTGTACACCCAGGGGGCTTGGAGACCCAGTACTTC.

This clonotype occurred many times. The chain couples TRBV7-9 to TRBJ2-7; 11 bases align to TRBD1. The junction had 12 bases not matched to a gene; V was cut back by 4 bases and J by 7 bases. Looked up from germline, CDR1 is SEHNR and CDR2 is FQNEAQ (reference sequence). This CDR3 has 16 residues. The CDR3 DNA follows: TGTGCCAGCAGCTCCGCGAACCGGGACAGGGGGAAAGAGCAGTACTTC. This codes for CASSSANRDRGKEQYF.

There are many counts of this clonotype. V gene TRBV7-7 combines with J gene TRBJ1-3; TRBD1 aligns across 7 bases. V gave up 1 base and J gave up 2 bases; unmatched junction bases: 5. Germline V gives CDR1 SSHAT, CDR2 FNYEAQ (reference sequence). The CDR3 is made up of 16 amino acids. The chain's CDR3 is CASSLVDREAGNTIYF. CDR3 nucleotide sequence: TGTGCCAGCAGCTTAGTTGACAGGGAAGCTGGAAACACCATATATTTT.

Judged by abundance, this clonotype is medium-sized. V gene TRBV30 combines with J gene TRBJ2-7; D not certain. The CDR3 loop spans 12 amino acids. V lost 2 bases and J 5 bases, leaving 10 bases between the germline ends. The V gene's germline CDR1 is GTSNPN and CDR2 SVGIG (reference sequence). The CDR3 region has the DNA TGTGCCTGGAGTTTGAGGCTTAACGAGCAGTACTTC. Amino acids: CAWSLRLNEQYF.

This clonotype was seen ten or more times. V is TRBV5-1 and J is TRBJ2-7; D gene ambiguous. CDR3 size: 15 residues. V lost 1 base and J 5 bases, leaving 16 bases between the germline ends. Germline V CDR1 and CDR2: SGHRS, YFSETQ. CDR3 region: CASSLSARVVDEQYF. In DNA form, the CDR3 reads TGCGCCAGCAGCTTGTCGGCCCGAGTGGTCGACGAGCAGTACTTC.

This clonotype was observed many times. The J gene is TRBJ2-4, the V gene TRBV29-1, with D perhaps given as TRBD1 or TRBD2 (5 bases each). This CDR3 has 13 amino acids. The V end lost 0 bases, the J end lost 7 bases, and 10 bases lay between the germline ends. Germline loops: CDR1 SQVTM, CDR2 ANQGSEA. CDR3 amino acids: CSVEDPRGNIQYF. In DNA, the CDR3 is TGCAGCGTTGAAGATCCGAGGGGCAACATTCAGTACTTC.

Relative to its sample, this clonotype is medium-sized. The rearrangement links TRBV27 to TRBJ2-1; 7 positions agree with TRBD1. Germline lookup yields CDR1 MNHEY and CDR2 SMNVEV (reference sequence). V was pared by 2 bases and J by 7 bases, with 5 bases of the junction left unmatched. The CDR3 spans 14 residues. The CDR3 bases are TGTGCCAGCAGTTTAACAGGGGTAATAAATGAGCAGTTCTTC. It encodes CASSLTGVINEQFF.

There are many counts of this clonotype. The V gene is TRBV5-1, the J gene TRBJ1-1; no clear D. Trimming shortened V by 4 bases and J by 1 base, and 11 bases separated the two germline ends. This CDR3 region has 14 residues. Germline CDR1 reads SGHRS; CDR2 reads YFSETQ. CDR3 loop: CASSPGQRNTEAFF. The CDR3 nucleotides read TGCGCCAGCAGCCCTGGGCAGCGGAACACTGAAGCTTTCTTT.

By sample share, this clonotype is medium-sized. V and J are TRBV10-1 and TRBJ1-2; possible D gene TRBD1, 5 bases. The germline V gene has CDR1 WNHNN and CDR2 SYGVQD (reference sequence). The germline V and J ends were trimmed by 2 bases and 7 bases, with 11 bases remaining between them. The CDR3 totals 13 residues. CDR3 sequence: CASSESQGRGYTF. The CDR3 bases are TGCGCCAGCAGTGAGAGCCAGGGCCGTGGCTACACCTTC.

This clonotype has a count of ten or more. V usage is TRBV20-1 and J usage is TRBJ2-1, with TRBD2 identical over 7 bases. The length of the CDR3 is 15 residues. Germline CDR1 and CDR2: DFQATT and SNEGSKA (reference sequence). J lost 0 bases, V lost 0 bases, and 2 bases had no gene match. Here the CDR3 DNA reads TGCAGTGCTAGAGATAGGGACTACTCCTACAATGAGCAGTTCTTC. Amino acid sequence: CSARDRDYSYNEQFF.

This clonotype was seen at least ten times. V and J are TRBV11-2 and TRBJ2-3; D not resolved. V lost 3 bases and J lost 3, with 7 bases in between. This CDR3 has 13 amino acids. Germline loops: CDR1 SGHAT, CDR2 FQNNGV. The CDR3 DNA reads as TGTGCCAGCAGCTTTACACAGACAGATACGCAGTATTTT. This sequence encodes CASSFTQTDTQYF.

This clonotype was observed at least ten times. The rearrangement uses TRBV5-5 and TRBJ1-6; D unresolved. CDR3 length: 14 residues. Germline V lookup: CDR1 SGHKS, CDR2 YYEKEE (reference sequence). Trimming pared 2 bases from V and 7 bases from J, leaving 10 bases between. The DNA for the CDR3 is TGTGCCAGCAGCTTCATCGCGGACAATTCACCCCTCCACTTT. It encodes CASSFIADNSPLHF.

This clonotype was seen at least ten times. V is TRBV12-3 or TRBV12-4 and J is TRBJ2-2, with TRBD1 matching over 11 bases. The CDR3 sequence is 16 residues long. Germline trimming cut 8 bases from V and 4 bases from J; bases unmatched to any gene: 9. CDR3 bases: TGTGCCAGCTCTTCCTCCGGGACAGGGGGCACCGGGGAGCTGTTTTTT. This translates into CASSSSGTGGTGELFF.